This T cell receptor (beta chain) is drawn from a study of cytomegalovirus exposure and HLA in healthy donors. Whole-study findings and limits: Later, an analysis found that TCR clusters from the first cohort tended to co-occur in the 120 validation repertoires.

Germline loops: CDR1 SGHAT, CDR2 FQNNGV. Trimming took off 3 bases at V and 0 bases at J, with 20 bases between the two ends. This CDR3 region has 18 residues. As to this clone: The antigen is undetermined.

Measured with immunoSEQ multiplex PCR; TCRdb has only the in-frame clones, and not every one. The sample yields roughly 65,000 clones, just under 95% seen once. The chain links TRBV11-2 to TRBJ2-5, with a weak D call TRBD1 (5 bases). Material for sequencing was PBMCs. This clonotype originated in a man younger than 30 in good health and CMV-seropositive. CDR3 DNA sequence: TGTGCCAGCAGCTTCGATAATAGGGGCGCTACGTACCAAGAGACCCAGTACTTC. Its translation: CASSFDNRGATYQETQYF.